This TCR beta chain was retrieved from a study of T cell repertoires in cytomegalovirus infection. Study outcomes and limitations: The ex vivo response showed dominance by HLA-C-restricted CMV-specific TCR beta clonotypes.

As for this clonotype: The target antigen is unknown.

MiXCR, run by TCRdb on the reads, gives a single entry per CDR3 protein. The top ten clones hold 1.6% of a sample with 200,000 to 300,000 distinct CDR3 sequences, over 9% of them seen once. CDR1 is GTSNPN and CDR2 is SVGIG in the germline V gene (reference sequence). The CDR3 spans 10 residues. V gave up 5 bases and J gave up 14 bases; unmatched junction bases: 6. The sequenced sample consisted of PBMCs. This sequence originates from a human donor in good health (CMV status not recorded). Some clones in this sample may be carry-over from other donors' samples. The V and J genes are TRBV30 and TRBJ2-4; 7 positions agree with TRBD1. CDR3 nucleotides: TGTGCCTGGGGACAGGTCGGAAAGTACTTC. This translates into CAWGQVGKYF. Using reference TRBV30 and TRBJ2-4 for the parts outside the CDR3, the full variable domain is SQTIHQWPATLVQPVGSPLSLECTVEGTSNPNLYWYRQAAGRGLQLLFYSVGIGQISSEVPQNLSASRPQDRQFILSSKKLLLSDSGFYLCAWGQVGKYFGAGTRLSVL.